These 9 T cell receptor beta chains originate from one sample sequenced in a study of cytomegalovirus exposure and HLA in healthy donors (dated by TCRdb to about 2017). Libraries were built with the immunoSEQ multiplex PCR assay. A mixture of 60 forward primers for TCR Vbeta segments and 13 reverse primers for TCR Jbeta segments was used in the multiplex PCR. TCRdb limited this immuneACCESS table to in-frame rearrangements with V and J called. A share of clones is missing; checked studies link under half to unresolved V genes, and the rest is unexplained. This sample comprises 85,000 to 100,000 clones, around nine tenths of them detected only once. The top ten clonotypes cover roughly 8.3% of the sample. Material for sequencing was PBMCs. Receptors originate from a man under 40 in good health and CMV-seropositive.

This sequence joins TRBV27 and TRBJ2-2; D ambiguous. The V gene's germline CDR1 is MNHEY and CDR2 SMNVEV (reference sequence). The CDR3 runs to 11 residues. Trimming left V 4 bases short and J 5 bases short, with 2 bases between. The CDR3 sequence: CASSSTGELFF. Written as DNA, the CDR3 is TGTGCCAGCAGTTCGACCGGGGAGCTGTTTTTT.

In DNA form, the CDR3 reads TGTGCCAGCAGCTCGGGGGGGGGTACAGGAGGCTACACCTTC. It yields the protein CASSSGGGTGGYTF. The rearrangement uses TRBV5-4 and TRBJ1-2, with a weak D call TRBD1 (5 bases). This CDR3 contains 14 residues. Germline loops: CDR1 SGHNT, CDR2 YYREEE (reference sequence). The V end lost 3 bases, the J end lost 8 bases, and 17 bases lay between the germline ends. The full variable domain, completed using reference TRBV5-4 and TRBJ1-2, is ETGVTQSPTHLIKTRGQQVTLRCSSQSGHNTVSWYQQALGQGPQFIFQYYREEENGRGNFPPRFSGLQFPNYSSELNVNALELDDSALYLCASSSGGGTGGYTFGSGTRLTVV.

The rearrangement joins TRBV27 to TRBJ1-1, with D possibly matching TRBD1 (5 bases). CDR3 length equals 13 residues. Germline-derived CDR1 and CDR2 are MNHEY and SMNVEV (reference sequence). V lost 2 bases to trimming and J lost 1 base, with 5 bases between them. The DNA for the CDR3 is TGTGCCAGCAGTTTAAGGGGGAACACTGAAGCTTTCTTT. Translation: CASSLRGNTEAFF.

This chain links TRBV5-1 with TRBJ1-1; 10 bases map to TRBD1. Germline CDR1 SGHRS, CDR2 YFSETQ. This CDR3 comprises 15 residues. V lost 5 bases to trimming and J lost 8 bases; unmatched junction nucleotides: 12. As DNA, the CDR3 is TGCGCCAGCAGATACGGACAGGGGGAGAGGGTGGAAGCTTTCTTT. It translates to CASRYGQGERVEAFF.

CDR3 sequence (DNA): TGTGCCAGCAGCCAGGGACTACAAGAGACCCAGTACTTC. Protein sequence: CASSQGLQETQYF. V and J are TRBV7-2 and TRBJ2-5, with TRBD2 matching 7 bases. Germline V CDR1 and CDR2: SGHTA, FQGNSA. The CDR3 is made up of 13 amino acids. The V segment lost 5 bases and the J segment 2 bases; nucleotides outside the gene matches: 2.

The V call is TRBV4-1, the J call TRBJ2-3, with 12 bases lining up with TRBD2. This CDR3 spans 16 amino acids. The trim removed 2 bases at V and 5 bases at J, leaving 5 bases unmatched. Germline V gives CDR1 MGHRA, CDR2 YSYEKL. The CDR3 region has the DNA TGCGCCAGCAGCCAAAGTCTAGCGGGAGGGATAGATACGCAGTATTTT. Its protein product is CASSQSLAGGIDTQYF.

The chain combines TRBV4-1 with TRBJ1-1; maybe TRBD1 (5 bases). V gave up 4 bases and J gave up 4 bases, with 10 bases separating them. This CDR3 has 13 amino acids. Germline CDR1 is MGHRA and CDR2 is YSYEKL. The CDR3 coding sequence is TGCGCCAGCAGCCTCGTGGGGGGCACTGAAGCTTTCTTT. Its protein is CASSLVGGTEAFF.

The gene calls are TRBV29-1 and TRBJ2-1; D gene uncertain. The CDR3 covers 10 residues. V was trimmed by 4 bases and J by 7 bases, leaving 5 bases between them. Germline assignment: CDR1 SQVTM and CDR2 ANQGSEA. The CDR3 spells CSVVYNEQFF. The CDR3, as DNA: TGCAGCGTTGTATATAATGAGCAGTTCTTC.

The chain uses TRBV5-1 and TRBJ1-1; 8 bases map to TRBD1. CDR1 is SGHRS, CDR2 YFSETQ, per germline. The V segment lost 5 bases and the J segment 13 bases; nucleotides outside the gene matches: 16. The CDR3 has 14 residues. CDR3 protein: CASSFDRTGSFVFF. CDR3 DNA sequence: TGCGCCAGCAGTTTCGATCGGACAGGGTCTTTTGTTTTCTTT.